The clone carrying this T cell receptor beta chain has a handful of counts. Its antigen is unidentified. The PCR employed 60 Vbeta primers together with 13 Jbeta primers. Clones were sequenced by immunoSEQ multiplex PCR, and TCRdb holds only the in-frame ones, with some missing. The profile shows under 200,000 clones, roughly 13% of them singletons. The sample is drawn from a study of cytomegalovirus exposure and HLA in healthy donors. Germline V gene sequence: CDR1 DFQATT, CDR2 SNEGSKA (reference sequence). The CDR3 runs 11 residues. The ends lost 5 bases at V and 3 bases at J; junction bases unmatched: 1. Notes on the study in general: Later examination showed HLA-associated TCR beta chains had greater clonal expansion than equally common others.

The origin of this receptor is a middle-aged man in good health and CMV-seropositive. The V gene is TRBV20-1, the J gene TRBJ2-7, with 7 bases lining up with TRBD1. Material: PBMCs. CDR3 DNA: TGCAGTGCTTGGGACAGCTACGAGCAGTACTTC. Amino acid sequence: CSAWDSYEQYF.